A selection of T cell receptor beta chains follows, all from one sample in a study of blood T cells in healthy people across ages. A single record per CDR3 protein comes from TCRdb applying MiXCR to the 5' RACE reads. Of 650,000 to 700,000 distinct CDR3 sequences detected, roughly half appear once; the ten largest clones hold around an eighth. Specimen: blood. These receptors were taken from a woman over 75 in good health. The CDR3 runs from the conserved cysteine through the conserved F or W. A D gene is named only where the DNA matches it firmly. Some rows mark clone size as missing; the rest say once, few, many or name a class of expanded clone.

v_call: TRBV27; j_call: TRBJ1-5; d_call: TRBD1; clone_size: -; cdr3_nt: TGTGCCAGCAGGGGACAGGGAAGAAGTCAGCCCCAGCATTTT; cdr3_aa: CASRGQGRSQPQHF
v_call: TRBV7-9; j_call: TRBJ1-1; d_call: TRBD1; clone_size: -; cdr3_nt: TGTGCCAGCAGCCCATGGACAGGGGGACGCGCTGAAGCTTTCTTT; cdr3_aa: CASSPWTGGRAEAFF
v_call: TRBV25-1; j_call: TRBJ2-1; d_call: TRBD2; clone_size: many; cdr3_nt: TGTGCCGTTTCCTTCGGGGGGAGGTCCTACAATGAGCAGTTCTTC; cdr3_aa: CAVSFGGRSYNEQFF
v_call: TRBV27; j_call: TRBJ2-7; d_call: -; clone_size: -; cdr3_nt: TGTGCCAGCAGTTTAGCGAGTGAAGGTGACGAGCAGTACTTC; cdr3_aa: CASSLASEGDEQYF
v_call: TRBV20-1; j_call: TRBJ2-5; d_call: -; clone_size: once; cdr3_nt: TGCAGTGCTAGGGCCCAGGTCCAAGAGACCCAGTACTTC; cdr3_aa: CSARAQVQETQYF
v_call: TRBV2; j_call: TRBJ2-5; d_call: -; clone_size: -; cdr3_nt: TGTGCCAGCGAGGGGCAGGGGCTGGGAGAGACCCAGTACTTC; cdr3_aa: CASEGQGLGETQYF
v_call: TRBV2; j_call: TRBJ2-7; d_call: -; clone_size: many; cdr3_nt: TGTGCCAGCAGTGAAGCTGCGCCGATCGAGCAGTACTTC; cdr3_aa: CASSEAAPIEQYF
v_call: TRBV2; j_call: TRBJ2-3; d_call: TRBD2; clone_size: -; cdr3_nt: TGTGCCGGGCGGACTAGCGGGAATACGCACGGAGGTACGCAGTATTTT; cdr3_aa: CAGRTSGNTHGGTQYF
v_call: TRBV7-6; j_call: TRBJ1-1; d_call: -; clone_size: -; cdr3_nt: TGTGCCAGCAGCTCAAATACCCGCGGGGGGCTGAACACTGAAGCTTTCTTT; cdr3_aa: CASSSNTRGGLNTEAFF
v_call: TRBV5-1; j_call: TRBJ2-5; d_call: -; clone_size: -; cdr3_nt: TGCGCCAGCAGCTTGGTTTCGGGGACTCAAGAGACCCAGTACTTC; cdr3_aa: CASSLVSGTQETQYF
v_call: TRBV4-1; j_call: TRBJ2-7; d_call: -; clone_size: many; cdr3_nt: TGCGCCAGCAGCCGAGCCTTTGAGGGGTCCGAGCAGTACTTC; cdr3_aa: CASSRAFEGSEQYF
v_call: TRBV20-1; j_call: TRBJ2-3; d_call: TRBD2; clone_size: -; cdr3_nt: TGCAGTGCCCCTGATCAGCGGGGGAGAACAGATACGCAGTATTTT; cdr3_aa: CSAPDQRGRTDTQYF
v_call: TRBV7-2; j_call: TRBJ1-4; d_call: -; clone_size: -; cdr3_nt: TGTGCCAGCAGCTTAGCGAGGGGATCCTCTAATGAAAAACTGTTTTTT; cdr3_aa: CASSLARGSSNEKLFF
v_call: TRBV29-1; j_call: TRBJ2-3; d_call: TRBD2; clone_size: few; cdr3_nt: TGCAGCTCCAGACTAGCGGGAGGGCCAGATACGCAGTATTTT; cdr3_aa: CSSRLAGGPDTQYF
v_call: TRBV20-1; j_call: TRBJ1-6; d_call: -; clone_size: -; cdr3_nt: TGCAGTGCTAGAGACCAAGGACAGAATTCACCCCTCCACTTT; cdr3_aa: CSARDQGQNSPLHF
v_call: TRBV4-3; j_call: TRBJ1-2; d_call: -; clone_size: -; cdr3_nt: TGCGCCAGCAGGATTATCGGAACTAACTATGGCTACACCTTC; cdr3_aa: CASRIIGTNYGYTF
v_call: TRBV12-3/TRBV12-4; j_call: TRBJ1-2; d_call: TRBD1; clone_size: -; cdr3_nt: TGTGCCAGCAGTTTGCAGACAGGGGGTTTTAACTATGGCTACACCTTC; cdr3_aa: CASSLQTGGFNYGYTF
v_call: TRBV5-1; j_call: TRBJ2-7; d_call: TRBD2; clone_size: few; cdr3_nt: TGCGCCAGCAGCGGGGGGGTCTCCTTCTCCTACGAGCAGTACTTC; cdr3_aa: CASSGGVSFSYEQYF
v_call: TRBV2; j_call: TRBJ1-2; d_call: -; clone_size: -; cdr3_nt: TGTGCCAGCAGTGAAGCGAGTGCAGGGGTATATGGCTACACCTTC; cdr3_aa: CASSEASAGVYGYTF
v_call: TRBV29-1; j_call: TRBJ2-7; d_call: -; clone_size: -; cdr3_nt: TGCAGCGTGCGGAAGGGACCCTCCTACGAGCAGTACTTC; cdr3_aa: CSVRKGPSYEQYF
v_call: TRBV2; j_call: TRBJ2-5; d_call: -; clone_size: -; cdr3_nt: -; cdr3_aa: CASSTSAMETQYF
v_call: TRBV2; j_call: TRBJ2-1; d_call: TRBD2; clone_size: many; cdr3_nt: TGTGCCAGCACTCATAGAAGTCTAGCGGGCGGTTTTGGGCAGTTCTTC; cdr3_aa: CASTHRSLAGGFGQFF
v_call: TRBV12-3/TRBV12-4; j_call: TRBJ2-5; d_call: TRBD2; clone_size: -; cdr3_nt: TGTGCCAGCAGTCCCCGCGGGGGGCTCAATGAGCAGTACTTC; cdr3_aa: CASSPRGGLNEQYF
v_call: TRBV3-1; j_call: TRBJ2-5; d_call: -; clone_size: -; cdr3_nt: TGTGCCAGCAGCCAAGGGGCCACAATCCAAGAGACCCAGTACTTC; cdr3_aa: CASSQGATIQETQYF
v_call: TRBV29-1; j_call: TRBJ2-1; d_call: TRBD1; clone_size: -; cdr3_nt: TGCAGCGCCGCAAGCCCGGGACAGGGGAACAATGAGCAGTTCTTC; cdr3_aa: CSAASPGQGNNEQFF
v_call: TRBV20-1; j_call: TRBJ2-3; d_call: TRBD2; clone_size: many; cdr3_nt: TGCAGTGCTAGAGATCCGACTAGCGGGGACGATACGCAGTATTTT; cdr3_aa: CSARDPTSGDDTQYF
v_call: TRBV5-1; j_call: TRBJ2-7; d_call: -; clone_size: -; cdr3_nt: TGCGCCAGCAGCTTCACCCGGGACGGGAATAACGAGCAGTACTTC; cdr3_aa: CASSFTRDGNNEQYF